This T cell receptor (beta chain) was recovered during a study of cytomegalovirus exposure and HLA in healthy donors. Study conclusions and caveats: Later work found most CMV-associated TCR beta chains apparently HLA-restricted. HLA allele associations emerged for under 20,000 TCR beta sequences in a later analysis, at 0.05 false discovery rate. Most TCR sequences proved rare, with some public TCRs found in many donors.

The table lists this clone with a few counts. What it binds is not known. This CDR3 is built from 12 residues. Germline CDR1 reads SGHRS; CDR2 reads YFSETQ. Trimming left V 6 bases short and J 7 bases short, with 13 bases between. 13 Jbeta primers and 60 Vbeta primers were used for the PCR. Clones were sequenced by immunoSEQ multiplex PCR, and TCRdb holds only the in-frame ones, with some missing. The sample holds around 220,000 clones, around 80% seen once. This sequence joins TRBV5-1 and TRBJ1-2, with a tentative D call TRBD1 (6 bases). Sequenced material: PBMCs. This sequence originates from a man in his forties in good health and CMV-seronegative. The CDR3 loop is CASTLRGGGYTF. DNA of the CDR3: TGCGCCAGCACCCTGAGGGGGGGTGGCTACACCTTC.